This TCR beta chain comes out of a study of blood T cells in healthy people across ages (dated by TCRdb to about 2015). Broadly, across the study: In model experiments, template switching captured roughly one uniquely barcoded TCR beta cDNA molecule for every two T cells. The study analyzed two additional independent replicas of 1 million unique cDNA reads from the same blood draw for two donors, one aged 18 to 30 and one aged 80 or older. Donors were grouped into four age groups: young (average approximately 16 years), middle-aged (39), aged (62) and long-lived (roughly 80). To track age-related changes in TCR beta repertoire diversity, the study relied on deep sequencing normalized with unique cDNA molecular identifiers. To avoid experimental bias, donors of different ages were distributed randomly across sequencing lanes. What the authors observed across the whole study: Because donor CMV infection status was unknown, age-related changes in expanded clonotypes were potentially confounded. Compared with the aged group, more naive CD4+ T cells, fewer expanded clones and increased TCR diversity were shown by the long-lived group, suggesting age selection. Observed TCR beta diversity correlated strongly with the percentage of naive T cells measured by flow cytometry. Because profiling used bulk unsorted PBMCs, naive and antigen-experienced compartments could not be compared conclusively. Observed TCR beta diversity per million T cells fell roughly linearly with age, and a significant reduction was already apparent by age roughly 40. Estimates of total diversity based on one million sequenced T cells were regarded as lower bounds and as underestimates.

The 40 or so donors, aged about 6 to 90 years, were systemically healthy Caucasian individuals from Russia. Approximately 9.3 milliliters of peripheral blood were collected from each donor into EDTA-treated Vacutainer tubes. Ficoll-Paque density-gradient centrifugation was used to isolate PBMCs, with at least 6 million per sample. Trizol reagent was used to extract total RNA from the PBMCs, yielding at least 6 micrograms per sample. For every donor, flow cytometry on a PBMC aliquot measured the percentage of naive CD45RAhigh/CD27high T cells. Reading the germline V gene (reference sequence) gives CDR1 DFQATT and CDR2 SNEGSKA. The CDR3 measures 15 amino acids from cysteine to phenylalanine. Only the CDR3 region is kept as DNA, spanning 45 bases read in frame from base 1. A distance of 13 bases separates the germline ends of V and J, which lose 3 bases and 1 base respectively. Library preparation was by 5' RACE. The sequencer listed for this sample is Illumina HiSeq 2500. The second PCR ran for about 6 to 11 cycles and used a J-beta primer mix along with a sample-barcoded 5' primer. A unique molecular identifier was introduced onto each TCR beta cDNA molecule by a template-switch 5' adaptor carrying 12 random nucleotides. Each sample yielded at least 3 million CDR3-containing paired-end reads. The Mint cDNA synthesis kit, primed by a TRBC-specific oligonucleotide, was used to synthesize first-strand cDNA from all RNA. All cDNA was treated with uracil-DNA glycosylase and then went through a first 18-cycle PCR with the universal primers M1SS and BC2_uni_R. As for how the authors treated the data: For normalization, 1 million high-quality reads were randomly selected from each sample, with every read carrying a distinct molecular identifier. Reads sharing molecular identifiers were discarded rather than binned into consensus sequences. MiTCR, run with a Q25 quality threshold and the strictest error-elimination algorithm, handled CDR3 identification, clonotype clustering and error correction. A nonparametric unseen species model with Euler transformation was used to estimate lower-bound total TCR beta diversity. The public reads were reprocessed in TCRdb via fastp at Q25 and MiXCR, keeping in-frame beta chains. Each entry is one CDR3 protein sequence, shown with its most common DNA and genes. What appears here as the V and J calls and clone size reflects TCRdb's work, not the paper's. This sample has hundreds of thousands of distinct CDR3 sequences in its table, and roughly 60% of those were observed once. 20% to 25% of the sample belongs to the ten largest clones.

This clonotype was observed a few times. Its antigen specificity is not known. No base qualities exist here, and no much larger clone lies one base off it. The source is a man aged 25 to 45 in good health. Sequencing was carried out using blood. The chain couples TRBV20-1 to TRBJ2-4; the D segment could be TRBD2, given 6 matching bases. The nucleotide sequence reads as follows: TGCAGTGCTAGCCCCCCCGCGGGGGCCAAAAACATTCAGTACTTC. Its product reads: CSASPPAGAKNIQYF.